Presented here are 26 T cell receptor beta chains from one specimen sequenced in a study of T cell clones after liver transplantation. TCRdb's table, derived via immunoSEQ multiplex PCR, lists solely in-frame clones and lacks some. The repertoire includes around 110,000 clones, around nine tenths of them detected once, and roughly 0.83% sits in the top ten. The input for sequencing was CD4+ T cells from blood, taken 12 months after liver transplant. The source of these receptors is a human patient who received a liver transplant. Some T cells may have originated in the graft donor.

CDR3 amino acids: CASSYRGRTDTQYF. CDR3 nucleotide sequence: TGTGCCAGCAGTTACAGGGGGCGTACAGATACGCAGTATTTT. The chain carries TRBV28 and TRBJ2-3; 9 bases match TRBD1. V lost 4 bases, J lost 3 bases, and 2 bases stayed unmatched. Germline V CDR1 and CDR2: MDHEN, SYDVKM. The CDR3 totals 14 residues.

The chain has TRBV11-3 and TRBJ1-1; D not resolved. Germline lookup yields CDR1 SGHNT and CDR2 YENEEA. The CDR3 runs 15 residues. V was cut by 1 base and J by 4 bases, with 13 bases left in between. CDR3 sequence reads: CASSLGRRFGTEAFF. Here the CDR3 DNA reads TGTGCCAGCAGCTTAGGCCGACGGTTTGGCACTGAAGCTTTCTTT. Full variable domain (remainder filled in from reference TRBV11-3 and TRBJ1-1): EAGVVQSPRYKIIEKKQPVAFWCNPISGHNTLYWYLQNLGQGPELLIRYENEEAVDDSQLPKDRFSAERLKGVDSTLKIQPAELGDSAVYLCASSLGRRFGTEAFFGQGTRLTVV.

This chain links TRBV7-2 with TRBJ2-1; 10 nucleotides agree with TRBD1. Germline CDR1 is SGHTA and CDR2 is FQGNSA. The CDR3 runs 15 residues. V lost 4 bases, J lost 4 bases, and 4 bases stayed unmatched. The CDR3 DNA is TGTGCCAGCAGCTCCCAGGGACAGGGGTACAATGAGCAGTTCTTC. Translated: CASSSQGQGYNEQFF.

V gene TRBV2 combines with J gene TRBJ2-7, with 14 bases matching TRBD2. This CDR3 is built from 14 residues. With V trimmed by 4 bases and J by 7 bases, 3 bases remained unmatched. Germline V CDR1 and CDR2: SNHLY, FYNNEI. The CDR3 is CASSATSGRGEQYF. The CDR3 bases are TGTGCCAGCAGTGCGACTAGCGGGAGGGGTGAGCAGTACTTC.

This clone appeared a few times. V is TRBV2 and J is TRBJ1-5; no reliable D call. Germline CDR1 reads SNHLY; CDR2 reads FYNNEI. The CDR3 loop spans 15 amino acids. The germline V and J ends were trimmed by 3 bases and 7 bases, with 16 bases remaining between them. CDR3 loop: CASSDIRGPGQPQHF. The CDR3 nucleotides read TGTGCCAGCAGTGATATTCGCGGCCCGGGGCAGCCCCAGCATTTT.

The rearrangement joins TRBV5-6 to TRBJ2-6; D not resolved. Germline V gives CDR1 SGHDT, CDR2 YYEEEE. Trimming took 1 base from V and 1 from J, leaving 6 bases between them. The CDR3 runs to 15 residues. The DNA of the CDR3 is TGTGCCAGCAGCTTGTGGGGATCTGGGGCCAACGTCCTGACTTTC. Encoded protein: CASSLWGSGANVLTF.

This clone was seen a single time. The rearrangement joins TRBV5-4 to TRBJ2-2, with a tentative D call TRBD2 (5 bases). The length of the CDR3 is 15 residues. The germline V and J ends were trimmed by 0 bases and 2 bases, with 8 bases remaining between them. Germline CDR1 and CDR2: SGHNT and YYREEE (reference sequence). The CDR3 is CASSLGGRNTGELFF. CDR3 in DNA: TGTGCCAGCAGCTTGGGAGGGCGTAACACCGGGGAGCTGTTTTTT.

The chain is built from TRBV2 and TRBJ2-5; no firm D call. Trimming took 6 bases from V and 1 from J, leaving 12 bases between them. This CDR3 has 14 residues. The V gene's germline CDR1 is SNHLY and CDR2 FYNNEI. CDR3 sequence reads: CASRASWTQETQYF. The DNA of the CDR3 is TGTGCCAGCAGGGCCTCGTGGACCCAAGAGACCCAGTACTTC.

By share, this clone ranks as medium-sized (0.01 to 0.1%). The chain joins TRBV2 to TRBJ2-2, with 8 bases lining up with TRBD1. The CDR3 runs to 15 residues. Germline assignment: CDR1 SNHLY and CDR2 FYNNEI. The V segment lost 6 bases and the J segment 4 bases; nucleotides outside the gene matches: 7. Here the CDR3 reads CASSPRGLGTGELFF. The CDR3 DNA follows: TGTGCCAGCAGCCCCAGGGGGCTTGGCACCGGGGAGCTGTTTTTT.

This sequence joins TRBV7-8 and TRBJ1-4; unclear D gene. CDR1 and CDR2 from the germline V gene are SGHVS and FQNEAQ. The CDR3 spans 15 residues. Between the trimmed V and J ends, which lost 3 bases and 0 bases, there was a span of 8 bases. Written as DNA, the CDR3 is TGTGCCAGCAGCTTTCTCCGGACAACTAATGAAAAACTGTTTTTT. Translation: CASSFLRTTNEKLFF.

V gene TRBV7-8 combines with J gene TRBJ2-3, with 7 bases identical to TRBD2. CDR1 and CDR2 (germline): SGHVS, FQNEAQ. CDR3 length: 15 residues. V was pared by 5 bases and J by 2 bases, with 7 bases of the junction left unmatched. The CDR3 coding sequence is TGTGCCAGCAGCCCGCAGCGGGGCTACACAGATACGCAGTATTTT. Protein: CASSPQRGYTDTQYF.

This clone has a handful of counts. The gene calls are TRBV11-2 and TRBJ1-3; D ambiguous. Germline V gives CDR1 SGHAT, CDR2 FQNNGV. The CDR3 extends over 14 amino acids. Trimming removed 5 bases at V and 0 bases at J, with 8 bases between. CDR3 coding DNA: TGTGCCAGCAGCCCCTCAAGCTCTGGAAACACCATATATTTT. Amino acids: CASSPSSSGNTIYF.

The rearrangement uses TRBV30 and TRBJ1-2; D perhaps matches TRBD1 (6 bases). The CDR3 runs to 14 residues. CDR1 is GTSNPN and CDR2 is SVGIG in the germline V gene (reference sequence). V lost 4 bases and J lost 7, with 19 bases in between. CDR3 sequence reads: CAWKSSGGEAGYTF. The CDR3 DNA follows: TGTGCCTGGAAAAGCAGTGGGGGCGAGGCTGGCTACACCTTC.

The rearrangement links TRBV7-7 to TRBJ2-1; D is uncertain. V was trimmed by 4 bases and J by 3 bases, leaving 10 bases between them. Per the germline V gene, CDR1 is SSHAT and CDR2 is FNYEAQ (reference sequence). CDR3 size: 14 residues. The CDR3 region has the DNA TGTGCCAGCAGCTCTTCGGCAGGCTACAATGAGCAGTTCTTC. Protein: CASSSSAGYNEQFF.

This chain connects TRBV27 to TRBJ2-5, with TRBD2 identical over 13 bases. Losses at the gene ends were 6 bases for V and 5 bases for J; bases not matched to a gene: 9. The CDR3 loop spans 16 amino acids. Germline CDR1 MNHEY, CDR2 SMNVEV (reference sequence). For the CDR3, the DNA is TGTGCCAGCAGGCCCGTACTAGCGGGAGGGGGGGAGACCCAGTACTTC. Its translation is CASRPVLAGGGETQYF.

The rearrangement uses TRBV30 and TRBJ2-1, with 7 positions matching TRBD2. Germline assignment: CDR1 GTSNPN and CDR2 SVGIG (reference sequence). The V gene end was trimmed by 1 base and the J gene end by 4 bases; junction bases not matched to a gene: 4. The length of the CDR3 is 14 residues. CDR3 coding DNA: TGTGCCTGGAGTGAGCGGGGACGGTACAATGAGCAGTTCTTC. It yields the protein CAWSERGRYNEQFF.

The J gene is TRBJ1-2, the V gene TRBV15; tentatively, D is TRBD1 (5 bases). Trimming shortened V by 0 bases and J by 5 bases, and 13 bases separated the two germline ends. The CDR3 totals 15 residues. Germline V gives CDR1 LNHNV, CDR2 YYDKDF (reference sequence). The CDR3 DNA is TGTGCCACCAGCAGAGAGCCAGGGCTTTTGTATGGCTACACCTTC. Encoded protein: CATSREPGLLYGYTF.

The chain combines TRBV19 with TRBJ2-7; no definite D call. Germline V gene data show CDR1 as LNHDA and CDR2 as SQIVND (reference sequence). V was cut by 3 bases and J by 2 bases, with 8 bases left in between. The CDR3 runs 13 residues. The CDR3 DNA is TGTGCCAGTAGTATCAACGGACCCTACGAGCAGTACTTC. Translated: CASSINGPYEQYF.

This chain uses TRBV2 with TRBJ2-5; TRBD2 agrees at 10 bases. J was trimmed by 4 bases and V by 3 bases; bases with no gene match: 5. Germline-derived CDR1 and CDR2 are SNHLY and FYNNEI. The CDR3 loop spans 15 amino acids. Here the CDR3 DNA reads TGTGCCAGCAGTGAGGCTAGCGGGAGATCAGAGACCCAGTACTTC. Amino acid sequence: CASSEASGRSETQYF.

CDR3 protein: CASSANPVGQGSITGELFF. For the CDR3, the DNA is TGTGCCAGCAGCGCCAATCCGGTGGGACAGGGGTCAATCACCGGGGAGCTGTTTTTT. The gene calls are TRBV5-5 and TRBJ2-2; 10 bases are shared with TRBD1. V dropped 4 bases and J dropped 4; count of bases not matched to a gene: 16. The CDR3 is made up of 19 amino acids. Germline values: CDR1 SGHKS, CDR2 YYEKEE (reference sequence).

The chain recombines TRBV30 with TRBJ2-3; 8 nucleotides agree with TRBD2. Germline lookup yields CDR1 GTSNPN and CDR2 SVGIG (reference sequence). CDR3 size: 18 residues. V lost 3 bases to trimming and J lost 1 base; unmatched junction nucleotides: 15. The CDR3: CAWRGGLAGLAGTDTQYF. The CDR3 DNA is TGTGCCTGGAGGGGGGGCCTAGCGGGCCTGGCTGGCACAGATACGCAGTATTTT.

The chain is built from TRBV7-3 and TRBJ2-3; a possible D gene is TRBD2 (5 bases). Trimming took 3 bases from V and 0 from J, leaving 7 bases between them. Germline V gives CDR1 SGHTA, CDR2 FQGTGA. The CDR3 runs 14 residues. In nucleotides, the CDR3 is TGTGCCAGCAGCTTTGGCGGGAGCACAGATACGCAGTATTTT. Translating it yields CASSFGGSTDTQYF.

This chain connects TRBV5-6 to TRBJ1-2; 9 positions agree with TRBD1. The CDR3 contains 15 residues. Trimming at V came to 1 base and at J to 8 bases, leaving 9 bases not matched to a gene. The germline V gene encodes CDR1 SGHDT and CDR2 YYEEEE. CDR3 sequence reads: CASSLRWTGAGGYTF. The CDR3 DNA is TGTGCCAGCAGCTTGAGATGGACAGGGGCGGGCGGCTACACCTTC.

V usage is TRBV11-3 and J usage is TRBJ2-5, with D possibly TRBD1 on 6 matching bases. This CDR3 has 13 amino acids. Per germline, CDR1 SGHNT and CDR2 YENEEA. V gave up 3 bases and J gave up 3 bases, with 8 bases separating them. The CDR3 is CASSFRDKETQYF. The CDR3 region has the DNA TGTGCCAGCAGCTTCCGGGACAAAGAGACCCAGTACTTC.

The CDR3 DNA reads TGTGCCAGTAGTATAGTAGGGGGAGAGACCCAGTACTTC. Amino acid sequence: CASSIVGGETQYF. The V gene is TRBV19, the J gene TRBJ2-5, with TRBD1 as a possible D gene (6 bases). V shed 1 base and J shed 4 bases, with 7 bases lying between them. From germline, CDR1 is LNHDA and CDR2 SQIVND (reference sequence). The CDR3 contains 13 residues.

The chain is built from TRBV2 and TRBJ2-3; no clear D. Germline CDR1 reads SNHLY; CDR2 reads FYNNEI. This CDR3 has 14 amino acids. Trimming took off 3 bases at V and 3 bases at J, with 10 bases between the two ends. CDR3 in DNA: TGTGCCAGCAGTGATTTTCTTGGAACAGATACGCAGTATTTT. Translated: CASSDFLGTDTQYF.